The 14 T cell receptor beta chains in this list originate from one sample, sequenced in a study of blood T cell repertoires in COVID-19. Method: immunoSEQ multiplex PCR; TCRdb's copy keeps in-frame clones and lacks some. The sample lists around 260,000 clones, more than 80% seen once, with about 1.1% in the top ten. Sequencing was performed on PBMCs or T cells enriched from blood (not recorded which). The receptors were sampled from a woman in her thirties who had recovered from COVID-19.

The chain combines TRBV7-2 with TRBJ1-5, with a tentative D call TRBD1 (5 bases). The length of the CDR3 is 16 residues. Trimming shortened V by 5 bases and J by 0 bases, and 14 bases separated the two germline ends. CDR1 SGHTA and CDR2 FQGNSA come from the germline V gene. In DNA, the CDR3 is TGTGCCAGCAGCCCACTTGGGGGGGTTAGCAATCAGCCCCAGCATTTT. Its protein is CASSPLGGVSNQPQHF.

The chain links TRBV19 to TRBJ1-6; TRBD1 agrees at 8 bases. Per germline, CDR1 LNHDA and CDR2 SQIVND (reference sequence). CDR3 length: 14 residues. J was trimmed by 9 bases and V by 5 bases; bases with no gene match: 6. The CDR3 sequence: CASSSGQGSSPLHF. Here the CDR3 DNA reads TGTGCCAGTAGTTCCGGACAGGGTAGTTCACCCCTCCACTTT. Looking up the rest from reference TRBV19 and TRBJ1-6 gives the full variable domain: DGGITQSPKYLFRKEGQNVTLSCEQNLNHDAMYWYRQDPGQGLRLIYYSQIVNDFQKGDIAEGYSVSREKKESFPLTVTSAQKNPTAFYLCASSSGQGSSPLHFGNGTRLTVT.

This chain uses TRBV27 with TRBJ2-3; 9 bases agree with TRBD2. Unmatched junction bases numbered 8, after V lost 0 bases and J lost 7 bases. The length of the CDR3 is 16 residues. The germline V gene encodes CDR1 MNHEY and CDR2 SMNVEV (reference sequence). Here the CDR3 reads CASSLSPGLAIYTQYF. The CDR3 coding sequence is TGTGCCAGCAGTTTATCGCCCGGACTAGCGATATATACGCAGTATTTT.

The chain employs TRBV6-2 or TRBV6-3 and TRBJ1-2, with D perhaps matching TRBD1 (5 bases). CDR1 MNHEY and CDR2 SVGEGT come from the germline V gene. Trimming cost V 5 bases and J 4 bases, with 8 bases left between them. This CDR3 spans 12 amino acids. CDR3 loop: CASSGDSYGYTF. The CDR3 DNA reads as TGTGCCAGCAGTGGCGACAGCTATGGCTACACCTTC.

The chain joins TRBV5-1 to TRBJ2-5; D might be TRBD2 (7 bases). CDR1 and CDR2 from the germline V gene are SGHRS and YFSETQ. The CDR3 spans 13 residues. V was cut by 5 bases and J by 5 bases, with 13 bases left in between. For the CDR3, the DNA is TGCGCCAGCAGGAAGGGGGGGGGCGAGACCCAGTACTTC. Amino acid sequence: CASRKGGGETQYF.

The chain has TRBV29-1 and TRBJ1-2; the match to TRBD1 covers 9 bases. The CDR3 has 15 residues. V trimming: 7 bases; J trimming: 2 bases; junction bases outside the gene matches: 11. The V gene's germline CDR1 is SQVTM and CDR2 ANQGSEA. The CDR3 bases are TGCAGCGCCCTTTCTCCCGGGACAGGGAACTATGGCTACACCTTC. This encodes CSALSPGTGNYGYTF. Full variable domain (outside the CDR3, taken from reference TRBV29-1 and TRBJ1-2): SAVISQKPSRDICQRGTSLTIQCQVDSQVTMMFWYRQQPGQSLTLIATANQGSEATYESGFVIDKFPISRPNLTFSTLTVSNMSPEDSSIYLCSALSPGTGNYGYTFGSGTRLTVV.

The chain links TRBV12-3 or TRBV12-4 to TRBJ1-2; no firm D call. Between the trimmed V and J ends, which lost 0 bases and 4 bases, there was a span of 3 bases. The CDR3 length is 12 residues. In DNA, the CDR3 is TGTGCCAGCAGTTTAGCGCGCTATGGCTACACCTTC. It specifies CASSLARYGYTF.

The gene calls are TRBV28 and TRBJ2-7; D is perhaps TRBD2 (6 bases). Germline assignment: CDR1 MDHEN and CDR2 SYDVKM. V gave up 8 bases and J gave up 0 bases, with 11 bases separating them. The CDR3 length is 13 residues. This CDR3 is CASGAGSSYEQYF. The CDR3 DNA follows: TGTGCCAGCGGAGCCGGGAGCTCCTACGAGCAGTACTTC.

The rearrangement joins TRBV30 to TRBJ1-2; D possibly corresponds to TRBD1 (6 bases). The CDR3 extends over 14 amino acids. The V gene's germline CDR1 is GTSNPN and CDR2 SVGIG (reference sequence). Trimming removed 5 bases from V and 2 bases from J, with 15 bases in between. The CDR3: CAWVQTGINYGYTF. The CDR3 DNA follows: TGTGCCTGGGTTCAAACAGGGATCAACTATGGCTACACCTTC.

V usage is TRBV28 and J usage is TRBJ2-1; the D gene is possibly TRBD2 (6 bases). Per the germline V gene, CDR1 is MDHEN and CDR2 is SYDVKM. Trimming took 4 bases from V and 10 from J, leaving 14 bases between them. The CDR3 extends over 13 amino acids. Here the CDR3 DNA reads TGTGCCAGCAGTTCCTCGGGGGTAGGAGAGCAGTTCTTC. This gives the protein CASSSSGVGEQFF.

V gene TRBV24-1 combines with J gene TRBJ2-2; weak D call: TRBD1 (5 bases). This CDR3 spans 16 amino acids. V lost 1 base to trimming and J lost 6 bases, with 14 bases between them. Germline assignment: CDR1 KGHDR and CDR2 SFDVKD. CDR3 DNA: TGTGCCACCAGTGATTTTAGCCGAACAGGCTCCGGGGAGCTGTTTTTT. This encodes CATSDFSRTGSGELFF.

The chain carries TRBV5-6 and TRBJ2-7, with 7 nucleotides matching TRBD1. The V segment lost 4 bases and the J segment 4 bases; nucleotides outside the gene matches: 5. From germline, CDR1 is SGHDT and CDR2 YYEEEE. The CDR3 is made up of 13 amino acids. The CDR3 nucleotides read TGTGCCAGCAGCACCAGACAGGGATACGAGCAGTACTTC. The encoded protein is CASSTRQGYEQYF.

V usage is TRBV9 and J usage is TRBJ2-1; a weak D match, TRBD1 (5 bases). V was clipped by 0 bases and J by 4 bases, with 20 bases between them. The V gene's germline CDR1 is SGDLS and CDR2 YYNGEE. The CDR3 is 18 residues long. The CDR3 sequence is CASSVERTRGGFYNEQFF. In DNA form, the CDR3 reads TGTGCCAGCAGCGTAGAGAGGACAAGGGGCGGTTTTTACAATGAGCAGTTCTTC.

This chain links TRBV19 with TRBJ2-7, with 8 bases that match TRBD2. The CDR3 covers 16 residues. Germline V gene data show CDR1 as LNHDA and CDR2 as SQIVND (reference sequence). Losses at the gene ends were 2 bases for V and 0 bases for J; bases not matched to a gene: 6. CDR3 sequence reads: CASSIFPGLASYEQYF. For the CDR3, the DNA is TGTGCCAGTAGTATATTCCCAGGACTAGCCTCCTACGAGCAGTACTTC.